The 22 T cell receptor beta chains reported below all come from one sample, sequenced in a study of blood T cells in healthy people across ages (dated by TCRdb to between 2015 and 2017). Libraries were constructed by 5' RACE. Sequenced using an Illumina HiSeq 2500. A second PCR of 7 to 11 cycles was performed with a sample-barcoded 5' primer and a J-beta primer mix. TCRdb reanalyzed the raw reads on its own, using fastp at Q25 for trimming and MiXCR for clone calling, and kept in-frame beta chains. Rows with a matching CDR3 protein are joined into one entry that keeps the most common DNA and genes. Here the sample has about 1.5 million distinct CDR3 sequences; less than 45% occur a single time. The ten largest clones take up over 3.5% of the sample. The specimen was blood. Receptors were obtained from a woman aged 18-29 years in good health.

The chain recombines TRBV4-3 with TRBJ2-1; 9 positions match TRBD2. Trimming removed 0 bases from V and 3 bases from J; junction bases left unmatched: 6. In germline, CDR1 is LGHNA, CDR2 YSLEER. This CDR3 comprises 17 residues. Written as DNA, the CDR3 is TGCGCCAGCAGCCAAGATTTGAGGCGGGGGGGCTACAATGAGCAGTTCTTC. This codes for CASSQDLRRGGYNEQFF.

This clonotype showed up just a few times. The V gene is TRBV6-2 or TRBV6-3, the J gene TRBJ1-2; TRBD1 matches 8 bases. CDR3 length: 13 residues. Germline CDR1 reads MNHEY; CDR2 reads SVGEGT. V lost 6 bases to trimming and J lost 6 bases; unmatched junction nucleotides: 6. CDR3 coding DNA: TGTGCCAGCAGCTCGACAGGGGCGAATGGCTACACCTTC. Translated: CASSSTGANGYTF.

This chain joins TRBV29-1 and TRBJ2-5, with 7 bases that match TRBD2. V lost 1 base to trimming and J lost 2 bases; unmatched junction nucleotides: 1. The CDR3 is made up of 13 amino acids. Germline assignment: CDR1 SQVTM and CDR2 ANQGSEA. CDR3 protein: CSVEGGGQETQYF. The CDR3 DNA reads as TGCAGCGTTGAAGGGGGAGGGCAAGAGACCCAGTACTTC.

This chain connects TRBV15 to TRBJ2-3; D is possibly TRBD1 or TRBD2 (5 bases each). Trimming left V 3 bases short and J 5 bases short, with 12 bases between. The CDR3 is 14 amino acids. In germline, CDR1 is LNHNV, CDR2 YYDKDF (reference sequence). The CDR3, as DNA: TGTGCCACCAGCAGGGGACCTCCCAAAGATACGCAGTATTTT. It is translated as CATSRGPPKDTQYF.

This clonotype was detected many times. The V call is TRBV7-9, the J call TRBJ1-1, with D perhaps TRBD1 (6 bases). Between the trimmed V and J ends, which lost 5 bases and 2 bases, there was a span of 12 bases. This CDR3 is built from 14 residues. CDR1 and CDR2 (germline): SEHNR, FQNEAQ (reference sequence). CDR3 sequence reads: CASSLGGSNTEAFF. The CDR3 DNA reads TGTGCCAGCAGCCTCGGGGGCTCTAACACTGAAGCTTTCTTT.

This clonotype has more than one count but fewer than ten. The CDR3 DNA reads as TGCAGTGCTAGAAAGACAGGGGGTTTAGTGGATGGCTACACCTTC. Its translation: CSARKTGGLVDGYTF. V and J are TRBV20-1 and TRBJ1-2; 9 bases are shared with TRBD1. V shed 2 bases and J 6 bases; nucleotides not matched to a gene: 10. Germline V gene sequence: CDR1 DFQATT, CDR2 SNEGSKA (reference sequence). CDR3 length: 15 residues.

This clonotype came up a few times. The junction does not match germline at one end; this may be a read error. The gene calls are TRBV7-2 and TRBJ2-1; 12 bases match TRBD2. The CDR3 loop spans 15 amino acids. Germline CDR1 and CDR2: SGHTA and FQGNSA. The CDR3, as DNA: TGTGCCAGCAGCCTAGCGGGAGGGCCGTGGTATGAGCAGTTCTTC. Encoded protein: CASSLAGGPWYEQFF.

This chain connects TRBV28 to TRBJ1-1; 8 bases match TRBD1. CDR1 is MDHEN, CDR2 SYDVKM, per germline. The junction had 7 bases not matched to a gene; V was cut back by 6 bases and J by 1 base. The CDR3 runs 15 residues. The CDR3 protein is CASSPRTGWNTEAFF. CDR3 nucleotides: TGTGCCAGCAGCCCACGGACAGGGTGGAACACTGAAGCTTTCTTT.

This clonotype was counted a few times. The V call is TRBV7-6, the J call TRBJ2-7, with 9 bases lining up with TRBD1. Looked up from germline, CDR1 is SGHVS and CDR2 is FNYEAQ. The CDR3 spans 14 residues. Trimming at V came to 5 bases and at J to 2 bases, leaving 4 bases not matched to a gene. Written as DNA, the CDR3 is TGTGCCAGCAGCATGGGGACAGGGACCTACGAGCAGTACTTC. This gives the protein CASSMGTGTYEQYF.

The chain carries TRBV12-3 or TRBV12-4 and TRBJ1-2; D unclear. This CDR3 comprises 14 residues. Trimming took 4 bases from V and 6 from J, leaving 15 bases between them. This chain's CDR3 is CASSSTRIANGYTF. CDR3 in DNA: TGTGCCAGCAGTTCCACTCGGATAGCAAATGGCTACACCTTC.

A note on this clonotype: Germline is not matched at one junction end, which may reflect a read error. CDR3 DNA sequence: TGCGGTGCAAGGGACAGGGGGAAAGAAAAACTGTTTTTT. Translation: CGARDRGKEKLFF. The chain links TRBV20-1 to TRBJ1-4; 11 bases agree with TRBD1. CDR1 is DFQATT, CDR2 SNEGSKA, per germline (reference sequence). The CDR3 totals 13 residues.

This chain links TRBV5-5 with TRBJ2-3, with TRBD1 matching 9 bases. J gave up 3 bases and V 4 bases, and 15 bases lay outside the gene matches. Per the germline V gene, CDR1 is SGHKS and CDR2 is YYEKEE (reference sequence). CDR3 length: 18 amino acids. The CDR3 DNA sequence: TGTGCCAGCAGCCCTACCCCGGGACAGGGAGGTCGTACAGATACGCAGTATTTT. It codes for CASSPTPGQGGRTDTQYF.

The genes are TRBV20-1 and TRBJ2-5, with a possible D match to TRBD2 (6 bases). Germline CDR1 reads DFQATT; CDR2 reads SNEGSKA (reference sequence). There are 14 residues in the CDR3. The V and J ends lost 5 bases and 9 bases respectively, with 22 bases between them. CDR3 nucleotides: TGCAGTGCTCCTCCCCTAGCGAATGGTGGATCCCAGTACTTC. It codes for CSAPPLANGGSQYF.

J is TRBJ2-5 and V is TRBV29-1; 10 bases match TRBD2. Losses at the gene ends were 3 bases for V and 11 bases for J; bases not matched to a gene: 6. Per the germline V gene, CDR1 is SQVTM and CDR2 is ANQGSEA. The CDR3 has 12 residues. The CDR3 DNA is TGCAGCGTTGATAGCGGGAGGAATGAGCAGTACTTC. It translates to CSVDSGRNEQYF. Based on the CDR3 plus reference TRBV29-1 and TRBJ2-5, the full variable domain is SAVISQKPSRDICQRGTSLTIQCQVDSQVTMMFWYRQQPGQSLTLIATANQGSEATYESGFVIDKFPISRPNLTFSTLTVSNMSPEDSSIYLCSVDSGRNEQYFGPGTRLLVL.

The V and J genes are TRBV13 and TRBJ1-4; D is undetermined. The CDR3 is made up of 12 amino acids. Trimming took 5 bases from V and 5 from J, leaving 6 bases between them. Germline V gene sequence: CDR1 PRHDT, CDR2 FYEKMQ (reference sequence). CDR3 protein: CASSVINEKLFF. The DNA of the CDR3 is TGTGCCAGCAGCGTAATAAATGAAAAACTGTTTTTT.

This CDR3 reads CSASSAGVYGYTF. For the CDR3, the DNA is TGCAGTGCTAGTTCGGCCGGTGTCTATGGCTACACCTTC. The genes are TRBV20-1 and TRBJ1-2; no reliable D call. Germline assignment: CDR1 DFQATT and CDR2 SNEGSKA (reference sequence). V was clipped by 3 bases and J by 4 bases, with 12 bases between them. This CDR3 is 13 amino acids long.

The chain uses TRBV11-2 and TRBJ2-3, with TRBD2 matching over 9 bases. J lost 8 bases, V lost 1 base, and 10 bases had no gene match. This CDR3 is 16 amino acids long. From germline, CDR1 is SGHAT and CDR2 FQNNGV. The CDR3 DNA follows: TGTGCCAGCAGCTTAGGGCTAGCGGGGCCCCTCGCTACGCAGTATTTT. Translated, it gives CASSLGLAGPLATQYF.

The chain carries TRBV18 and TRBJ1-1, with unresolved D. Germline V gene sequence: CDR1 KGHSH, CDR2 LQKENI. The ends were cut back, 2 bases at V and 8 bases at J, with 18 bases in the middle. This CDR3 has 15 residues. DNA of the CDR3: TGTGCCAGCTCACCAGGGAGGGTAGAGCAAAGGGAAGCTTTCTTT. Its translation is CASSPGRVEQREAFF.

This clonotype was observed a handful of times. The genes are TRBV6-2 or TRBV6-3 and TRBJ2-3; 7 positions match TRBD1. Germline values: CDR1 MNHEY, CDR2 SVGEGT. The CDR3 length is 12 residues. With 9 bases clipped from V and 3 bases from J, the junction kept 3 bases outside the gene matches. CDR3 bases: TGTGCCAGTGGACAGGCGACAGATACGCAGTATTTT. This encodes CASGQATDTQYF.

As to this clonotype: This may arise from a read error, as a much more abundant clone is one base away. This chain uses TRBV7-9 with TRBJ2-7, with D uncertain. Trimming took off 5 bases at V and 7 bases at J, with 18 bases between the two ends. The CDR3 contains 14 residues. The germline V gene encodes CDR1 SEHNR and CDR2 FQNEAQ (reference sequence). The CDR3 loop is CASSPSQTYNEQYF. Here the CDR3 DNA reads TGTGCCAGCAGCCCTTCCCAGACCTACAATGAGCAGTACTTC. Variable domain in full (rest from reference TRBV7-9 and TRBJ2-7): DTGVSQNPRHKITKRGQNVTFRCDPISEHNRLYWYRQTLGQGPEFLTYFQNEAQLEKSRLLSDRFSAERPKGSFSTLEIQRTEQGDSAMYLCASSPSQTYNEQYFGPGTRLTVT.

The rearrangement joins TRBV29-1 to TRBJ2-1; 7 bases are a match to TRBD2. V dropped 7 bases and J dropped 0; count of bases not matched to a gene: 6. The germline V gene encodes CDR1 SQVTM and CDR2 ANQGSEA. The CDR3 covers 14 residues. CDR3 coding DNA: TGCAGCGCTCAGCGGGACGACTCCTACAATGAGCAGTTCTTC. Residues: CSAQRDDSYNEQFF.

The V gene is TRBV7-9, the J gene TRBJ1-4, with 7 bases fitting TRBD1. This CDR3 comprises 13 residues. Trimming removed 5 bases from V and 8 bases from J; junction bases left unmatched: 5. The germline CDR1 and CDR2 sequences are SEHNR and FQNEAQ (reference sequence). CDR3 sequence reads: CASSATGEEKLFF. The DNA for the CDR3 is TGTGCCAGCAGCGCCACAGGGGAAGAAAAACTGTTTTTT.